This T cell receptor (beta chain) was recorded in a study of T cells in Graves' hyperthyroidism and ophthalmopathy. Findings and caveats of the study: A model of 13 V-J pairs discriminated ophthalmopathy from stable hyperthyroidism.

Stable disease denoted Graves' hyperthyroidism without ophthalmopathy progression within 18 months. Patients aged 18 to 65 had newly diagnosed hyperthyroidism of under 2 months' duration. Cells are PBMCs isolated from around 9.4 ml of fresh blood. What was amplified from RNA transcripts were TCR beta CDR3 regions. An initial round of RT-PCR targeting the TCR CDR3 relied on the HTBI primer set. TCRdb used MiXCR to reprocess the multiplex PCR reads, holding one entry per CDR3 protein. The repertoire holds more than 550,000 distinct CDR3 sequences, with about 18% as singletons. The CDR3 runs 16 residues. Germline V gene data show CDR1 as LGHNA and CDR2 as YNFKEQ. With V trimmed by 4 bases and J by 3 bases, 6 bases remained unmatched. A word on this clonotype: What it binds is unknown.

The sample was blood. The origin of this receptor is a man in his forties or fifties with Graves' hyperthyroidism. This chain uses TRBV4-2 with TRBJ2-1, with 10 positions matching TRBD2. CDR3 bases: TGTGCCAGCAGCCCCGTAGCGGGAGGATTCTACAATGAGCAGTTCTTC. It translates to CASSPVAGGFYNEQFF.